One and the same sample provided the 11 T cell receptor beta chains below, sequenced in a study of T cells after posttransplantation cyclophosphamide. The assay was immunoSEQ multiplex PCR, and TCRdb's table has in-frame clones only and misses some. The sample yields about 12,000 clones, roughly 2% seen once. A marrow graft followed busulfan-fludarabine conditioning, with cyclophosphamide on days +3 and +4. Sequences were derived from PBMCs, sampled after allogeneic stem cell transplant with posttransplant cyclophosphamide. Receptors were obtained from a male patient in his thirties who received an allogeneic stem cell transplant from a related donor, was CMV-positive, and had no GVHD. Some of the T cells might come from the graft donor.

The gene calls are TRBV10-3 and TRBJ2-7; TRBD2 aligns across 12 bases. J gave up 0 bases and V 6 bases, and 6 bases lay outside the gene matches. The CDR3 contains 16 residues. Germline loops: CDR1 ENHRY, CDR2 SYGVKD. The CDR3, as DNA: TGTGCCATCAGGGGATCTAGCGGGAGGGTCTCCTACGAGCAGTACTTC. As protein: CAIRGSSGRVSYEQYF.

The rearrangement joins TRBV2 to TRBJ1-2, with D hard to call. In germline, CDR1 is SNHLY, CDR2 FYNNEI. Trimming left V 1 base short and J 4 bases short, with 13 bases between. The CDR3 totals 15 residues. The CDR3 DNA reads TGTGCCAGCAGTGAAGAAGGTGGGCGGGGCTATGGCTACACCTTC. Its translation: CASSEEGGRGYGYTF.

The chain uses TRBV14 and TRBJ1-1; D gene uncertain. V was pared by 1 base and J by 0 bases, with 6 bases between. This CDR3 is built from 14 residues. Germline CDR1 and CDR2: SGHDN and FVKESK. The CDR3 nucleotides read TGTGCCAGCAGCCAAGGCGGAATGAACACTGAAGCTTTCTTT. This translates into CASSQGGMNTEAFF.

This chain links TRBV2 with TRBJ2-1; TRBD1 aligns across 9 bases. From germline, CDR1 is SNHLY and CDR2 FYNNEI. The CDR3 length is 13 residues. V shed 7 bases and J 9 bases; nucleotides not matched to a gene: 7. Here the CDR3 reads CASIRTGAVEQFF. CDR3 bases: TGTGCCAGCATTAGGACAGGGGCCGTTGAGCAGTTCTTC.

In its sample, this clone was seen a few times. The chain employs TRBV10-3 and TRBJ2-3; weak D call: TRBD1 (5 bases). The germline V and J ends were trimmed by 2 bases and 4 bases, with 10 bases remaining between them. The CDR3 is 14 residues long. Looked up from germline, CDR1 is ENHRY and CDR2 is SYGVKD. This CDR3 is CAISEQGPADTQYF. The CDR3 bases are TGTGCCATCAGTGAGCAGGGCCCCGCAGATACGCAGTATTTT.

The rearrangement uses TRBV9 and TRBJ2-5; D perhaps matches TRBD1 (5 bases). This CDR3 region has 14 residues. Germline loops: CDR1 SGDLS, CDR2 YYNGEE. Trimming left V 0 bases short and J 1 base short, with 7 bases between. The CDR3 reads CASSVGRVQETQYF. The CDR3 nucleotides read TGTGCCAGCAGCGTAGGCAGGGTCCAAGAGACCCAGTACTTC.

This clone is judged medium-sized. The chain has TRBV10-2 and TRBJ1-5; a weak D match, TRBD1 (5 bases). CDR3 length: 15 amino acids. V shed 5 bases and J shed 4 bases, with 15 bases lying between them. The germline V gene encodes CDR1 WSHSY and CDR2 SAAADI. CDR3 sequence reads: CASSSSTDLNQPQHF. CDR3 sequence (DNA): TGCGCCAGCAGTTCATCGACAGACCTTAATCAGCCCCAGCATTTT.

The sample holds a few counts of this clone. The chain employs TRBV7-3 and TRBJ2-1; 7 positions match TRBD2. J was trimmed by 16 bases and V by 6 bases; bases with no gene match: 15. The CDR3 consists of 13 residues. In germline, CDR1 is SGHTA, CDR2 FQGTGA. The CDR3 region has the DNA TGTGCCAGCAGACCAACTAGCGAGGGGAAATATTTCTTC. This translates into CASRPTSEGKYFF. Combining the CDR3 with reference TRBV7-3 and TRBJ2-1 gives the whole variable domain GAGVSQTPSNKVTEKGKYVELRCDPISGHTALYWYRQSLGQGPEFLIYFQGTGAADDSGLPNDRFFAVRPEGSVSTLKIQRTERGDSAVYLCASRPTSEGKYFFGPGTRLTVL.

The V call is TRBV5-6, the J call TRBJ2-7; TRBD1 matches at 8 bases. V lost 0 bases and J lost 3; bases outside the gene matches: 2. Germline V lookup: CDR1 SGHDT, CDR2 YYEEEE. CDR3 length: 14 residues. The CDR3, as DNA: TGTGCCAGCAGCTTGGGGACAGGGTTCTACGAGCAGTACTTC. Protein sequence: CASSLGTGFYEQYF.

This clone was counted a few times. J is TRBJ2-3 and V is TRBV7-3; 8 nucleotides line up with TRBD1. The CDR3 is 14 residues long. The V gene end was trimmed by 4 bases and the J gene end by 6 bases; junction bases not matched to a gene: 6. The germline gives CDR1 SGHTA, CDR2 FQGTGA. The CDR3 bases are TGTGCCAGCAGCTCCACAGGGGGTGAGGATACGCAGTATTTT. The encoded protein is CASSSTGGEDTQYF. Combining the CDR3 with reference TRBV7-3 and TRBJ2-3 gives the whole variable domain GAGVSQTPSNKVTEKGKYVELRCDPISGHTALYWYRQSLGQGPEFLIYFQGTGAADDSGLPNDRFFAVRPEGSVSTLKIQRTERGDSAVYLCASSSTGGEDTQYFGPGTRLTVL.

This chain links TRBV9 with TRBJ2-1; no firm D call. This CDR3 is 14 amino acids long. In germline, CDR1 is SGDLS, CDR2 YYNGEE. V gave up 4 bases and J gave up 10 bases, with 18 bases separating them. The CDR3 region has the DNA TGTGCCAGCAGCCGCGGCCGTATCACTTGGGAGCAGTTCTTC. Translating it yields CASSRGRITWEQFF.